This paragraph reports one T cell receptor (beta chain). Its target antigen remains unknown. No clone much larger than this one lies a single base away; base qualities are absent. Library generation was performed with the immunoSEQ multiplex PCR assay. For the multiplex PCR, a mixture combining 60 forward primers for TCR Vbeta segments and 13 reverse primers for TCR Jbeta segments was used. The CDR3 region of rearranged TCR beta genes was amplified from genomic DNA with a multiplex PCR assay. The Illumina HiSeq System was used to sequence the amplified TCR beta libraries as 87-base-pair reads. The authors processed their data as follows. A later analysis tallied roughly 76 million unique TCR beta chains across the approximately 670 repertoires, and approximately 12 million of those chains were shared by two or more donors. Raw reads were error-corrected and collapsed into unique sequences with a nearest-neighbor algorithm that merged closely related sequences to remove PCR and sequencing errors. To assign V, D and J gene segments, CDR3 sequences were aligned to IMGT reference sequences. For a sequence to be retained, a match of at least six nucleotides to both a V gene segment and a J gene segment was required. Rearrangements were called productive when the CDR3 lacked stop codons and stayed in frame with V and J; all others were non-productive. Following IMGT convention, CDR3 was defined as the stretch from the second conserved V-encoded cysteine to the conserved J-encoded phenylalanine. The earlier analysis of about 570 of the donors excluded any sequence lacking an unambiguous match to a single V gene segment. In an earlier analysis of 587 of the donors, a V segment was called functional when productive rearrangements were above 56.7%, and segregating when the standard deviation between donors exceeded 5%. A statistical classification framework was developed to diagnose cytomegalovirus status using the catalog of TCR beta chain sequences. A later analysis assigned V and J genes by comparing TCR nucleotide sequences with IMGT/GENE-DB human TR gene sequences. In a later analysis, CDR3 sequences and most-parsimonious VDJ recombination scenarios were assigned using the TCRdist pipeline. In a later analysis, each TCR beta chain was defined by its CDR3 amino acid sequence together with its V-gene family, and reads without a unique V-gene family were excluded. A later analysis removed 600 or so highly shared, low-generation-probability nucleotide sequences to deal with suspected cross-contamination and a sequencing artifact. For each public chain, a later analysis derived a clonal expansion index from normalized ranks of inferred template counts within each repertoire. Generation probabilities in a later analysis came from a VDJ recombination model fitted to out-of-frame rearrangements, and those results were checked against IGoR. In a later analysis, hypergeometric tests were used to score TCR-TCR, TCR-HLA and TCR-CMV co-occurrence, with a repertoire-size bias correction applied to TCR pairs. A later analysis estimated false discovery rates by permuting HLA or CMV assignments 20 times. In a later analysis, co-occurring TCRs were grouped using DBSCAN, and TCRdist sequence similarity was added for clustering within HLA-allele-positive subsets. Co-occurrence clustering excluded repertoires with fewer than 30,000 or more than 120,000 public chains, plus five with anomalous nucleotide sharing. TCRdb took over this immuneACCESS table, retaining in-frame rearrangements with V and J assigned. Such tables are incomplete; in checked studies, under half of the missing clones stem from an unresolved V gene, and the remainder is unexplained. From that table come the V and J calls and clone size; the DNA was used to work out D and trimming. This sample lists 150,000 to 200,000 clones; 65% to 80% were detected once. The ten biggest clones cover approximately 2% of the sample.

The data were obtained in a study of cytomegalovirus exposure and HLA in healthy donors (dated by TCRdb to the late 2010s). Broadly, across the study: An earlier analysis of some 550 of the donors reported more than 250 Gb of sequence data and more than 90 million unique TCR beta sequences from about 200 million T cells. Both class I and class II loci were covered by HLA typing, at four-digit resolution. The number of donors typed differed by locus, with roughly 620-640 for A, B, C, DRB1 and DQB1, approximately 500 for DQA1, 600 to 610 for DPA1, and roughly 450 for DPB1. Among the roughly 400 genotyped donors, 81% belonged to the genetic ancestry cluster associated with self-reported Caucasian donors. The study aimed to test whether cataloging public T cell receptors could reveal signatures of past pathogen exposure. An earlier analysis of around 540 of the donors applied high-throughput TCR beta sequencing to assess whether each TCR beta V gene segment acted as functional or pseudogenic. Donor age, sex, ethnicity and CMV serostatus were compiled alongside the repertoire data. Genome-wide SNP genotypes for about three fifths of the roughly 670 donors were used in a later genetic analysis, which treated that subset as a discovery cohort. Among about 360 genotyped donors of the cohort, an average of around 240,000 unique TCR beta nucleotide sequences were sequenced per donor, around 20% of them non-productive. Several DR-DQ haplotypes were treated as single units for association and clustering because of strong linkage in the cohort. In a later analysis, previously published TCR beta repertoires from some 640 donors were re-analyzed and high-resolution HLA genotyping was added so that TCR occurrence patterns could be studied. Rather than drawing on any new phenotypic data, the later analysis identified candidate immune exposures from TCR beta sequences and the way those sequences occurred across donors. To predict cytomegalovirus infection status, the study combined high-throughput TCR immunosequencing, statistical association of individual TCRs with disease status, and machine learning. Every discovery cohort repertoire had been produced on one sequencing platform. Using immunosequencing, the study profiled T cell repertoires from roughly 650 subjects and related those repertoires to cytomegalovirus serostatus. An early release covering 500 to 750 HLA-typed donors comprised about 320 gigabases of sequencing data and tens of millions of unique TCR sequences. A separate validation cohort of 90 to 150 different subjects was used in addition to the roughly 700-subject first cohort.

The cohort consisted of hundreds of healthy bone marrow donors. At the time of sampling, every cohort member was nominally healthy, though immune exposures that went unrecorded were likely present. The donor tested CMV seronegative and was one of the 352 seronegative cohort members. Every donor gave a peripheral blood sample, and the peripheral blood mononuclear cells from that sample were used for TCR beta sequencing. Genomic DNA extraction from the blood cell samples was performed with the Qiagen DNeasy Blood Extraction Kit. Overall study results and their limits: A few of the identified cytomegalovirus-associated TCR beta chains were confirmed in vitro to be specific for cytomegalovirus antigens. Specific HLA alleles were associated with 15,000 to 20,000 TCR beta sequences at a false discovery rate of 0.05 in a later analysis. For the cohort, immune exposure information was limited to CMV serostatus. Across donors, most TCR sequences were observed very rarely, whereas some public TCRs were present in many individuals. Because the 87-base-pair reads could not distinguish some IMGT-functional V segments, including TRBV6-2 and TRBV6-3, those segments were excluded. This cohort had only TCR beta chains sequenced, and the lack of alpha or paired-chain data limited which features could be detected. Linkage disequilibrium might explain the correlated functional status among segregating V segments, but an unknown experimental factor could not be excluded. According to a later genetic analysis, donors in an Asian-associated ancestry cluster had fewer N-insertions in productive TCRs than the approximately 710-donor mean. In both the original and validation cohorts, the classifier was reported to diagnose cytomegalovirus status with high specificity and sensitivity. A cluster of highly shared sequence variants was judged likely to represent a technical artifact of the sequencing pipeline. A further reported finding was that TCR beta sequences accurately predicted the HLA-A and HLA-B alleles for most subjects in the first cohort. In a later analysis, several top co-occurrence clusters were reported to appear linked to parvovirus B19, influenza, CMV and Epstein-Barr virus. The earlier analysis of 450 to 700 of the donors excluded roughly 17 rarely observed V segments, including chromosome 9 orphons, because counts were too low. According to the authors, the approach could potentially be generalized to other disease states and immunological phenotypes. In the study, 150 to 200 TCR beta chains were listed as associated with cytomegalovirus. According to a later analysis, TCR association rates differed among HLA loci, with DRB1 alleles showing the most associated TCRs and HLA-C alleles showing the fewest. Compared with equally common non-associated chains, HLA-associated TCR beta chains in a later analysis were more clonally expanded and had lower generation probabilities. A later genetic analysis associated a missense DCLRE1C variant with V-gene and J-gene trimming of TCR beta chains, and an independent cohort replicated the association. In an earlier analysis of fewer than 750 of the donors, most TCR beta V segments were observed in productive rearrangements about 87% or about 30% of the time, broadly matching IMGT annotations. HLA typing was unavailable for some donors at each locus, so association tests used only the typed subset. Presence/absence analyses assumed roughly uniform sequencing depth across donors, an assumption that may not hold. According to a later analysis, most CMV-associated TCR beta chains appeared to be HLA-restricted, and the HLA associations seemed to be driven largely by CMV exposure. When HLA alleles, especially DR and DQ, strongly co-occurred, TCR associations were difficult to assign to individual alleles.

V loses 5 bases of germline sequence and J loses 0 bases, and the interval between the two ends is 10 bases. There are 14 amino acids in the CDR3, from cysteine to phenylalanine inclusive. The DNA shown is the 42-base CDR3, in frame from base 1. CDR1 and CDR2 are drawn from the germline V gene: SNHLY, FYNNEI. This clonotype originated in a female donor in good health and CMV-seronegative. Material for sequencing was PBMCs. The V and J segments used are TRBV2 and TRBJ1-1, with TRBD1 perhaps the D gene, on 6 matching bases. The CDR3 sequence is CASSLRDMNTEAFF. The DNA sequence is TGTGCCAGCAGTCTCCGGGACATGAACACTGAAGCTTTCTTT.